This TCR beta chain was identified during a study of blood T cell repertoires in COVID-19 (dated by TCRdb to 2020 to 2022). Context from the whole study: Collaborator samples came from the United States, Italy and Spain and covered acute and convalescent phases of COVID-19. The material from the prospective study consisted of cDNA or gDNA derived from T cells, B-cell-depleted T cells, or PBMCs. Deeply sampled blood TCRbeta repertoires from subjects exposed to, actively infected with, or recovered from COVID-19 were included in the dataset. A freely available public database, intended as a resource for researchers studying the immune response to SARS-CoV-2, is where the repertoires were released. The samples were drawn from two sources: the first 160 participants of the ongoing ImmuneRACE study, and some 1,300 subjects contributed by 6 global collaborators. Nearly every sample came with metadata listing a de-identified subject ID, COVID-19 status, age in years and sex. Where available, HLA class I and class II types were taken from metadata supplied by the sample provider and were not determined by assay-based typing. The full study reports these points: Clinical and demographic metadata were provided uncurated, with the amount varying by source and participant.

Of note for this clone: Its antigen is still unknown. One base away there is no much larger clone; base qualities are not given.

A second Seattle source provided samples from volunteer blood donors who had recovered from COVID-19. Each collaborating institution followed its own protocols to collect whole blood in K2EDTA tubes. For TCRbeta analysis, collaborators shipped samples in one of three forms: frozen whole blood, isolated PBMCs, or DNA extracted from either of those sample types. The immunoSEQ Assay, a bias-controlled multiplex PCR, was used to amplify TCRbeta CDR3 regions from genomic DNA. Concerning the study's data processing: Within the assay, amplification of reference gene primers was used to estimate how many nucleated cells each sample contained. Sequence reads were collapsed and filtered to measure the absolute abundance of every unique TCRbeta CDR3 rearrangement. For each sample, productive Simpson clonality was calculated as the square root of Simpson's diversity index over productive rearrangements. In TCRdb, the immuneACCESS table is reduced to in-frame sequences with V and J assigned. These tables do not hold every clone; where another copy was compared, an unresolved V gene accounts for under half, and the others remain unexplained. That table furnishes V, J and clone size, whereas the DNA furnished D and trimming. The sample records just over 250,000 clones, 86% of which are singletons. Together, the top ten hold approximately 9.4% of the sample.

The junction shows trimming of 0 bases on V and 4 bases on J, and the gene matches do not reach 4 bases of it. CDR1 and CDR2 are read off the germline V gene as MNHEY and SVGEGT. The CDR3 sequence holds 16 residues, the cysteine and phenylalanine included. Here the CDR3 DNA is all that survives: 48 bases in frame from base 1. The chain uses TRBV6-2 or TRBV6-3 and TRBJ2-7; 12 bases in the junction line up with TRBD1. The source of this sequence is a man aged 35-49 years who had recovered from COVID-19. The sample was peripheral blood. In nucleotide form, the sequence is TGTGCCAGCAGTTACTCAACGGGACAGGGGGCATACGAGCAGTACTTC. This encodes CASSYSTGQGAYEQYF.